The following is a T cell receptor beta chain sequence with its context. Its antigen is not known. This entry is derived from a study of blood T cells in healthy people across ages. The CDR3 is 12 residues long. The ends were cut back, 8 bases at V and 6 bases at J, with 14 bases in the middle. The germline gives CDR1 SQVTM, CDR2 ANQGSEA. Whole-study results and caveats: Fewer expanded clones and more diversity marked long-lived versus aged donors. Older age coincided with a roughly linear decline in TCR beta diversity per million T cells.

With a J-beta primer mix and a sample-barcoded 5' primer, a second PCR ran about 7 to 12 cycles. MiXCR was run by TCRdb on the 5' RACE reads, yielding one entry per CDR3 protein. This sample has under 1,100,000 distinct CDR3 sequences, with around 27% found just once. These records were also assigned to another study, of T cells of mothers and their children. That investigation notes: Inherited differences only slightly affect thymic shaping of TCR recombination output.

The specimen sequenced was blood. This chain links TRBV29-1 with TRBJ2-1; D gene ambiguous. The sequence was obtained from a girl aged 2 to 9 in good health. This chain's CDR3 is CSFNDLLNEQFF. The CDR3 nucleotides read TGCAGCTTCAACGACCTTCTCAATGAGCAGTTCTTC.